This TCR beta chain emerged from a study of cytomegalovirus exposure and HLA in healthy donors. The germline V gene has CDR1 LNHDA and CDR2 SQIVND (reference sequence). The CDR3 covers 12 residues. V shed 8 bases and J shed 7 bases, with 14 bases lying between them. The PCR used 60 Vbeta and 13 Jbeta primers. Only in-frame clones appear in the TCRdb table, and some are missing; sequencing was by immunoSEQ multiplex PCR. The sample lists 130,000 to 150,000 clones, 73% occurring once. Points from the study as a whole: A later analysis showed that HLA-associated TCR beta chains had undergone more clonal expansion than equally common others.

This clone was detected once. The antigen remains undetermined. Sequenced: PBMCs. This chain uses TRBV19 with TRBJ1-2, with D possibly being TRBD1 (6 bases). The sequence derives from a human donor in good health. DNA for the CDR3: TGTGCCAGTTCACAGGGTAAGAGTGGCTACACCTTC. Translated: CASSQGKSGYTF.